The clone carrying this T cell receptor (beta chain) was found many times. Its antigen is as yet unknown. The data are from a study of Graves' ophthalmopathy and Graves' hyperthyroidism. Study-wide results and limits: A 13-signature model separated ophthalmopathy from stable hyperthyroidism, 85% to 90% sensitivity, just over 80% specificity.

Amplification from RNA transcripts yielded the TCR beta CDR3 regions. Following a first-round RT-PCR that used HTBI primers, a second-round multiplex PCR was carried out. TCRdb reanalysed the multiplex PCR reads using MiXCR and keeps one entry per CDR3 protein. The sample includes approximately 160,000 distinct CDR3 sequences, around 39% of them seen just once. Germline V gives CDR1 SNHLY, CDR2 FYNNEI. The CDR3 runs to 16 residues. V was cut by 6 bases and J by 3 bases, with 18 bases left in between. The gene calls are TRBV2 and TRBJ1-3; D not resolved. Input material: peripheral blood. The TCR was taken from a man aged 25 to 40 with Graves' ophthalmopathy. The CDR3 sequence: CASSPGGEMDGNTIYF. For the CDR3, the DNA is TGTGCCAGCAGCCCTGGCGGGGAAATGGATGGAAACACCATATATTTT.